Presented here are 9 T cell receptor beta chains from one specimen sequenced in a study of a mutant IDH1 vaccine in newly diagnosed glioma. Indicated time point: week 47, end of study. One vaccine dose held 300 ug of mutant IDH1 20-mer peptide and came with topical imiquimod. Which antigens these TCRs recognize remains unknown. Using immunoSEQ multiplex PCR, the repertoire was profiled, and TCRdb retains in-frame clones only, with some absent. Among tens of thousands of clones, around three quarters were seen once, and the ten largest hold over 4.5%. The sequences come from PBMCs, collected from a glioma patient whose treatment included an IDH1 peptide vaccine. The receptors stem from a woman aged 35 to 49 with glioma. Some clones in this sample may be carry-over from other donors' samples.

V gene TRBV30 combines with J gene TRBJ1-3, with D perhaps TRBD1 (5 bases). The CDR3 loop spans 15 amino acids. Germline loops: CDR1 GTSNPN, CDR2 SVGIG (reference sequence). V dropped 1 base and J dropped 4 bases, with 14 bases sitting between them. The CDR3 protein is CAWSGKDTGGNTIYF. DNA of the CDR3: TGTGCCTGGAGTGGAAAGGACACGGGGGGAAACACCATATATTTT.

V and J are TRBV30 and TRBJ2-3, with D maybe TRBD1 (5 bases). V was cut by 2 bases and J by 7 bases, with 10 bases left in between. The CDR3 runs 12 residues. Germline V gene lookup returns CDR1 GTSNPN and CDR2 SVGIG (reference sequence). This CDR3 is CAWSLTVYTQYF. The CDR3 bases are TGTGCCTGGAGTTTGACAGTGTATACGCAGTATTTT.

The chain couples TRBV28 to TRBJ2-7; D is ambiguous. CDR3 size: 13 residues. Germline assignment: CDR1 MDHEN and CDR2 SYDVKM. V was trimmed by 3 bases and J by 0 bases, leaving 6 bases between them. CDR3 amino acids: CASSFGNSYEQYF. DNA for the CDR3: TGTGCCAGCAGTTTTGGCAACTCCTACGAGCAGTACTTC.

The chain has TRBV5-1 and TRBJ1-2; 7 nucleotides agree with TRBD1. Germline assignment: CDR1 SGHRS and CDR2 YFSETQ. The V segment lost 0 bases and the J segment 4 bases; nucleotides outside the gene matches: 12. The CDR3 is made up of 17 amino acids. CDR3 residues: CASSLVGTGAKVYGYTF. The CDR3, as DNA: TGCGCCAGCAGCTTGGTGGGAACAGGGGCGAAGGTCTATGGCTACACCTTC. The full variable domain, its missing parts supplied by reference TRBV5-1 and TRBJ1-2, is KAGVTQTPRYLIKTRGQQVTLSCSPISGHRSVSWYQQTPGQGLQFLFEYFSETQRNKGNFPGRFSGRQFSNSRSEMNVSTLELGDSALYLCASSLVGTGAKVYGYTFGSGTRLTVV.

The CDR3: CASSTPPFESQFF. Written as DNA, the CDR3 is TGTGCCAGTAGCACTCCCCCTTTTGAGTCCCAGTTCTTC. V gene TRBV19 combines with J gene TRBJ2-1, with D unresolved. The CDR3 runs 13 residues. Germline V gene data show CDR1 as LNHDA and CDR2 as SQIVND (reference sequence). Trimming stripped 6 bases from V and 13 bases from J, with 19 bases between. Drawing the rest from reference TRBV19 and TRBJ2-1, the complete variable domain is DGGITQSPKYLFRKEGQNVTLSCEQNLNHDAMYWYRQDPGQGLRLIYYSQIVNDFQKGDIAEGYSVSREKKESFPLTVTSAQKNPTAFYLCASSTPPFESQFFGPGTRLTVL.

This clone has more than one count but fewer than ten. The chain recombines TRBV27 with TRBJ1-6; D gene ambiguous. CDR3 length: 13 amino acids. V gave up 3 bases and J gave up 6 bases, with 6 bases separating them. The V gene's germline CDR1 is MNHEY and CDR2 SMNVEV (reference sequence). DNA for the CDR3: TGTGCCAGCAGTTTCTTCGGTAATTCACCCCTCCACTTT. Encoded protein: CASSFFGNSPLHF.

Worth noting for this clone: The conserved final phenylalanine or tryptophan is absent from the CDR3, which likely points to a read error. The limits of the CDR3 on the DNA are not certain, so only TCRdb's listed CDR3 is given. V gene TRBV7-1 combines with J gene TRBJ2-6; TRBD1 was called by the table and not checked on the DNA. TRBV7-1 is labeled an ORF, and its function is uncertain. The CDR3 sequence runs 15 residues, both termini included. The chain's CDR3 is CASSTANHEDKVGPI.

The chain links TRBV28 to TRBJ1-5; D ambiguous. Germline CDR1 reads MDHEN; CDR2 reads SYDVKM. The CDR3 is made up of 14 amino acids. V was cut by 7 bases and J by 4 bases, with 14 bases left in between. The CDR3 nucleotides read TGTGCCAGCAACTATGACGCACGTAATCAGCCCCAGCATTTT. Its translation is CASNYDARNQPQHF.

This clone was recorded once. The rearrangement joins TRBV30 to TRBJ2-1, with D uncertain. The V end was cut by 3 bases, the J end by 4 bases, with 4 bases between. Germline V CDR1 and CDR2: GTSNPN, SVGIG (reference sequence). The CDR3 covers 11 residues. The CDR3 DNA follows: TGTGCCTGGAGACGTTACAATGAGCAGTTCTTC. The encoded protein is CAWRRYNEQFF. The whole variable domain, remainder taken from reference TRBV30 and TRBJ2-1, is SQTIHQWPATLVQPVGSPLSLECTVEGTSNPNLYWYRQAAGRGLQLLFYSVGIGQISSEVPQNLSASRPQDRQFILSSKKLLLSDSGFYLCAWRRYNEQFFGPGTRLTVL.